This T cell receptor beta chain was identified in a study of blood T cell repertoires in COVID-19. Across the study: Researchers got acute and convalescent COVID-19 samples from the United States, Italy and Spain. T cells, B-cell-depleted T cells, or PBMCs provided the cDNA or gDNA that served as material.

Source study methods: Reference gene primer amplification gave estimated nucleated cell counts. Generated by immunoSEQ multiplex PCR, the TCRdb table keeps only in-frame clones and is missing some. V and J calls plus clone size are reproduced from that table; the DNA served to infer D and trimming. This table has 87,000 or so clones, about 89% appearing once. The CDR3 has 19 amino acids. The receptor's source is a human donor with acute or convalescent COVID-19. The donor label of this sample is uncertain. The V gene is TRBV21-1, the J gene TRBJ2-2; TRBD1 is the table's D call, not checked against the DNA. TRBV21-1 is a pseudogene locus. Sequencing was performed on peripheral blood. The CDR3 spells CASSKGGVFGQENTGELFF. The DNA for the CDR3 is TGTGCCAGCAGCAAAGGGGGAGTCTTTGGACAGGAGAACACCGGGGAGCTGTTTTTT.